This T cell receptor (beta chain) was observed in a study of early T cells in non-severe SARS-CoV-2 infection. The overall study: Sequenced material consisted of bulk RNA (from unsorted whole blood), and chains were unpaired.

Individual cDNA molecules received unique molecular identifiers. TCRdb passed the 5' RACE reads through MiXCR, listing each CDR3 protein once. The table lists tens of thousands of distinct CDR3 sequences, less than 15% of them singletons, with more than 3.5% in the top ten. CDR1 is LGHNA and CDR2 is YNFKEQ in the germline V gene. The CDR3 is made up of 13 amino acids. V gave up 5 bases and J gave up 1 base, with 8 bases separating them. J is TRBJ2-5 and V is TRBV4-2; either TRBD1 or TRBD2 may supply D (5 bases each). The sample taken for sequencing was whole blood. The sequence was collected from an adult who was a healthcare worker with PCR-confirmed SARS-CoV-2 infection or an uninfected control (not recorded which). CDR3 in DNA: TGTGCCAGCAGCTGGGGACGCCAAGAGACCCAGTACTTC. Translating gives CASSWGRQETQYF.